The clone carrying this T cell receptor (beta chain) showed up just a few times. The antigen is not known. This sample is part of a study of T cells after yellow fever vaccination. On the study more broadly: The fractions with low cell numbers were processed using SMART-Seq v4 Ultra Low Input. Study-wide results and caveats: Within FACS-sorted repertoires, abundant clonotypes contaminating from the bulk population could be present. There was a small share of clonotypes that showed up in both the CD4 and CD8 compartments.

TCRdb reprocessed the 5' RACE reads via MiXCR and lists one record per CDR3 protein. This table holds about 260,000 distinct CDR3 sequences, over 10% found once. Germline-derived CDR1 and CDR2 are LNHDA and SQIVND (reference sequence). The length of the CDR3 is 15 residues. V shed 8 bases and J 8 bases; nucleotides not matched to a gene: 15. The rearrangement links TRBV19 to TRBJ2-1, with TRBD2 matching 7 bases. The sequencing used CD4+ T cells sorted from PBMCs, collected 45 days after the yellow fever booster vaccination. This receptor was identified in a man aged 30-40 years who received the YFV17D yellow fever vaccine. Here the CDR3 reads CASGEWEGLTHEQFF. CDR3 in DNA: TGTGCCAGTGGAGAGTGGGAGGGCCTTACCCATGAGCAGTTCTTC.